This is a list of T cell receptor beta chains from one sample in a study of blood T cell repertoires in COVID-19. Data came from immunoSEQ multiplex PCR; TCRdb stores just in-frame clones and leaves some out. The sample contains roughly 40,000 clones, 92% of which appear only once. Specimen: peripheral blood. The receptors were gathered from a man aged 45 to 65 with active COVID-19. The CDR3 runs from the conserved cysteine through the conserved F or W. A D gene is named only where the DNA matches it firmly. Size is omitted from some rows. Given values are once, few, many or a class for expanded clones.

CDR3nt: TGTGCCAGCAGTAGCTTACTGAATGGCTACACCTTC
CDR3aa: CASSSLLNGYTF
j_gene: TRBJ1-2
abundance: .
v_gene: TRBV28
d_gene: .

CDR3nt: TGTGCCAGTAGTGTGAGATCTAGCAATCAGCCCCAGCATTTT
CDR3aa: CASSVRSSNQPQHF
j_gene: TRBJ1-5
abundance: .
v_gene: TRBV19
d_gene: .

CDR3nt: TGTGCCAGCAGTGAAGAGGGGCCAGAGACCCAGTACTTC
CDR3aa: CASSEEGPETQYF
j_gene: TRBJ2-5
abundance: .
v_gene: TRBV2
d_gene: .

CDR3nt: TGCGCCAGCAGCTTCCGATCTAGCGGTAGCTCCTACAATGAGCAGTTCTTC
CDR3aa: CASSFRSSGSSYNEQFF
j_gene: TRBJ2-1
abundance: .
v_gene: TRBV4-1
d_gene: TRBD2

CDR3nt: TGCGCCAGCAGCTTGGACGGACAGGGTGCGTACAATGAGCAGTTCTTC
CDR3aa: CASSLDGQGAYNEQFF
j_gene: TRBJ2-1
abundance: .
v_gene: TRBV5-1
d_gene: TRBD1

CDR3nt: TGTGCCAGCAGCTTGAGGGCAGGGGGGAACACTGAAGCTTTCTTT
CDR3aa: CASSLRAGGNTEAFF
j_gene: TRBJ1-1
abundance: .
v_gene: TRBV5-6
d_gene: TRBD1

CDR3nt: TGTGCCAGCAGGTTAGGGACAGGGCAAAATCAGCCCCAGCATTTT
CDR3aa: CASRLGTGQNQPQHF
j_gene: TRBJ1-5
abundance: .
v_gene: TRBV28
d_gene: TRBD1

CDR3nt: TGTGCCAGCAGCCCCAGGGGGCCTACCTACAATGAGCAGTTCTTC
CDR3aa: CASSPRGPTYNEQFF
j_gene: TRBJ2-1
abundance: .
v_gene: TRBV7-8
d_gene: TRBD1

CDR3nt: TGTGCCAGCAGTTTTAACTCTGGGGCCAACGTCCTGACTTTC
CDR3aa: CASSFNSGANVLTF
j_gene: TRBJ2-6
abundance: .
v_gene: TRBV27
d_gene: .

CDR3nt: TGTGCCAGCAGCCGGCCGCCGCAAGATACGCAGTATTTT
CDR3aa: CASSRPPQDTQYF
j_gene: TRBJ2-3
abundance: .
v_gene: TRBV3-1/TRBV3-2
d_gene: .

CDR3nt: TGTGCCAGCAGGGCTACAGGGATCCAGTCCTACGAGCAGTACTTC
CDR3aa: CASRATGIQSYEQYF
j_gene: TRBJ2-7
abundance: .
v_gene: TRBV25-1
d_gene: .

CDR3nt: TGTGCCAGCAGCCAAGCCGGACAGGGCGTGGGGGGCTACACCTTC
CDR3aa: CASSQAGQGVGGYTF
j_gene: TRBJ1-2
abundance: once
v_gene: TRBV3-1/TRBV3-2
d_gene: TRBD1

CDR3nt: TGTGCCAGCAGCCGCGGGATTTACGAGCAGTACTTC
CDR3aa: CASSRGIYEQYF
j_gene: TRBJ2-7
abundance: .
v_gene: TRBV12-3/TRBV12-4
d_gene: .

CDR3nt: TGTGCCTGGAGCGTGGGTGGCTCCGGGGATGAGCAGTTCTTC
CDR3aa: CAWSVGGSGDEQFF
j_gene: TRBJ2-1
abundance: once
v_gene: TRBV30
d_gene: .

CDR3nt: TGTGCCAGTAGTCCGGACAGGGACTCCTACGAGCAGTACTTC
CDR3aa: CASSPDRDSYEQYF
j_gene: TRBJ2-7
abundance: .
v_gene: TRBV19
d_gene: TRBD1

CDR3nt: TGCAGCGTTGGGACAAGCTCCTACAATGAGCAGTTCTTC
CDR3aa: CSVGTSSYNEQFF
j_gene: TRBJ2-1
abundance: once
v_gene: TRBV29-1
d_gene: .

CDR3nt: TGTGCCAGCACCCGGTGGGACAGAGACTATGGCTACACCTTC
CDR3aa: CASTRWDRDYGYTF
j_gene: TRBJ1-2
abundance: once
v_gene: TRBV5-8
d_gene: TRBD1

CDR3nt: TGTGCCAGCAGTTTGGCTAGTGTTAACACCGGGGAGCTGTTTTTT
CDR3aa: CASSLASVNTGELFF
j_gene: TRBJ2-2
abundance: .
v_gene: TRBV28
d_gene: .

CDR3nt: TGTGCCAGCAGCCAATCGGGAGGGCCTAACGGGGAGCTGTTTTTT
CDR3aa: CASSQSGGPNGELFF
j_gene: TRBJ2-2
abundance: .
v_gene: TRBV16
d_gene: TRBD2

CDR3nt: TGCGCCAGCAGCCGGGACAGGAGCACCGGGGAGCTGTTTTTT
CDR3aa: CASSRDRSTGELFF
j_gene: TRBJ2-2
abundance: .
v_gene: TRBV5-1
d_gene: TRBD1

CDR3nt: TGTGCCAGTAGTAGGGGACTAGCGGGGGGGGTAAGCTCCTACAATGAGCAGTTCTTC
CDR3aa: CASSRGLAGGVSSYNEQFF
j_gene: TRBJ2-1
abundance: .
v_gene: TRBV19
d_gene: TRBD2

CDR3nt: TGTGCCAGCAGCTTAGCCGGGAGACCCGAGCAGTACTTC
CDR3aa: CASSLAGRPEQYF
j_gene: TRBJ2-7
abundance: once
v_gene: TRBV11-2
d_gene: .

CDR3nt: TGCAGCGTTGCCCAGACAGGAGAGGCTTTCTTT
CDR3aa: CSVAQTGEAFF
j_gene: TRBJ1-1
abundance: .
v_gene: TRBV29-1
d_gene: .

CDR3nt: TGTGCCAGCAGCGTAGGGGGTAGCGTTAGCACAGATACGCAGTATTTT
CDR3aa: CASSVGGSVSTDTQYF
j_gene: TRBJ2-3
abundance: .
v_gene: TRBV9
d_gene: .

CDR3nt: TGCGCCAGCAGCTTGGAACGTGATCTCTCAGGGGCTTTCTTT
CDR3aa: CASSLERDLSGAFF
j_gene: TRBJ1-1
abundance: .
v_gene: TRBV5-1
d_gene: .

CDR3nt: TGTGCCAGCAGTGAAATAGGGGGACAGCCCCAGCATTTT
CDR3aa: CASSEIGGQPQHF
j_gene: TRBJ1-5
abundance: .
v_gene: TRBV6-1
d_gene: .

CDR3nt: TGTGCCAGCAGCTTGGGACAGGGTCGGTCCTACGAGCAGTACTTC
CDR3aa: CASSLGQGRSYEQYF
j_gene: TRBJ2-7
abundance: .
v_gene: TRBV7-8
d_gene: TRBD1

CDR3nt: TGCGCCAGCAGCTTGGCCGGACTAGCGGGAGTAGAGACCCAGTACTTC
CDR3aa: CASSLAGLAGVETQYF
j_gene: TRBJ2-5
abundance: .
v_gene: TRBV5-1
d_gene: TRBD2

CDR3nt: TGTGCCAGCAGTGAGGTAGCGGGAGTGGGGGAGCAGTACTTC
CDR3aa: CASSEVAGVGEQYF
j_gene: TRBJ2-7
abundance: .
v_gene: TRBV2
d_gene: TRBD2

CDR3nt: TGTGCCAGCAGCGCTTCTAGCGGGAGGGATATGGGGAATGAGCAGTTCTTC
CDR3aa: CASSASSGRDMGNEQFF
j_gene: TRBJ2-1
abundance: once
v_gene: TRBV11-3
d_gene: TRBD2

CDR3nt: TGTGCCAGCAGTCTCCTAGACGCGAACACCGGGGAGCTGTTTTTT
CDR3aa: CASSLLDANTGELFF
j_gene: TRBJ2-2
abundance: .
v_gene: TRBV28
d_gene: .

CDR3nt: TGTGCCAGCAGCTTAGCCCGGACTAGCGCCGAGCAGTACTTC
CDR3aa: CASSLARTSAEQYF
j_gene: TRBJ2-7
abundance: .
v_gene: TRBV7-9
d_gene: TRBD2

CDR3nt: TGTGCCAGCAGCTTATACACAGATACGCAGTATTTT
CDR3aa: CASSLYTDTQYF
j_gene: TRBJ2-3
abundance: .
v_gene: TRBV7-2
d_gene: .

CDR3nt: TGTGCCAGTAGTATAGATCTAGAAGAGACCCAGTACTTC
CDR3aa: CASSIDLEETQYF
j_gene: TRBJ2-5
abundance: .
v_gene: TRBV19
d_gene: .

CDR3nt: TGTGCCAGCAGCTTAACAGGGTATCGGGCCTATGGCTACACCTTC
CDR3aa: CASSLTGYRAYGYTF
j_gene: TRBJ1-2
abundance: .
v_gene: TRBV7-6
d_gene: .

CDR3nt: TGTGCCTGGAGTTCTACCGGGACACCCTCTGAAAAACTGTTTTTT
CDR3aa: CAWSSTGTPSEKLFF
j_gene: TRBJ1-4
abundance: .
v_gene: TRBV30
d_gene: .

CDR3nt: TGCGCCAGCAGCTTGTCAGCGGGAGGGCACACAGATACGCAGTATTTT
CDR3aa: CASSLSAGGHTDTQYF
j_gene: TRBJ2-3
abundance: .
v_gene: TRBV5-1
d_gene: TRBD2

CDR3nt: TGTGCCAGCAGCTTGGGACAAAGCTTCATAGCCAAAAACATTCAGTACTTC
CDR3aa: CASSLGQSFIAKNIQYF
j_gene: TRBJ2-4
abundance: .
v_gene: TRBV5-6
d_gene: .

CDR3nt: TGTGCCAGCAGCCCACAGGGGGCGGACACTGAAGCTTTCTTT
CDR3aa: CASSPQGADTEAFF
j_gene: TRBJ1-1
abundance: .
v_gene: TRBV3-1/TRBV3-2
d_gene: TRBD1

CDR3nt: TGCGCCAGCAGCGAGTCGACAGGTACTGAAGCTTTCTTT
CDR3aa: CASSESTGTEAFF
j_gene: TRBJ1-1
abundance: .
v_gene: TRBV5-1
d_gene: .

CDR3nt: TGCGCCAGCAGCCGACAGCGGGAAATCTACAATGAGCAGTTCTTC
CDR3aa: CASSRQREIYNEQFF
j_gene: TRBJ2-1
abundance: .
v_gene: TRBV4-1
d_gene: TRBD2

CDR3nt: TGCGCCAGCAGCCAAGCGCAAGCTTCACCCCTCCACTTT
CDR3aa: CASSQAQASPLHF
j_gene: TRBJ1-6
abundance: few
v_gene: TRBV4-1
d_gene: .

CDR3nt: TGCGCCAGCAGCCTTGCAGGACAGGGTGGAAACACCATATATTTT
CDR3aa: CASSLAGQGGNTIYF
j_gene: TRBJ1-3
abundance: .
v_gene: TRBV5-1
d_gene: TRBD1

CDR3nt: TGTGCCAGCAGGGGGCAGGGTCTTGAGACCCAGTACTTC
CDR3aa: CASRGQGLETQYF
j_gene: TRBJ2-5
abundance: .
v_gene: TRBV25-1
d_gene: .

CDR3nt: TGTGCCACGGCAGGAGTTAGCGGGAGCCCGAACACCGGGGAGCTGTTTTTT
CDR3aa: CATAGVSGSPNTGELFF
j_gene: TRBJ2-2
abundance: .
v_gene: TRBV24-1
d_gene: TRBD2

CDR3nt: TGTGCCAGCAGCTTTGGAGAGGAGACCCAGTACTTC
CDR3aa: CASSFGEETQYF
j_gene: TRBJ2-5
abundance: .
v_gene: TRBV13
d_gene: .

CDR3nt: TGCAGCGTCTTTACTAGCGGGGGATCCTACGAGCAGTACTTC
CDR3aa: CSVFTSGGSYEQYF
j_gene: TRBJ2-7
abundance: .
v_gene: TRBV29-1
d_gene: TRBD2

CDR3nt: TGTGCCAGCAGCTGGACAGGGTTCGAGCAGTACTTC
CDR3aa: CASSWTGFEQYF
j_gene: TRBJ2-7
abundance: .
v_gene: TRBV12-3/TRBV12-4
d_gene: TRBD1

CDR3nt: TGTGCCAGCAGCCCGGGACTAGCCAAAGAGACCCAGTACTTC
CDR3aa: CASSPGLAKETQYF
j_gene: TRBJ2-5
abundance: .
v_gene: TRBV16
d_gene: TRBD2

CDR3nt: TGTGCCAGCAGTCTAGCGGGAGGGGGCCAAGAGACCCAGTACTTC
CDR3aa: CASSLAGGGQETQYF
j_gene: TRBJ2-5
abundance: once
v_gene: TRBV28
d_gene: TRBD2

CDR3nt: TGTGCCACCCTTGGGTTGGGGGCATCAGGGAACGAGCAGTACTTC
CDR3aa: CATLGLGASGNEQYF
j_gene: TRBJ2-7
abundance: .
v_gene: TRBV28
d_gene: .

CDR3nt: TGTGCCAGCAGCCATACAGGTGGCTACACCTTC
CDR3aa: CASSHTGGYTF
j_gene: TRBJ1-2
abundance: few
v_gene: TRBV7-9
d_gene: .

CDR3nt: TGTGCCAGTAACCCGTCGGTGAACACCGGGGAGCTGTTTTTT
CDR3aa: CASNPSVNTGELFF
j_gene: TRBJ2-2
abundance: .
v_gene: TRBV19
d_gene: .

CDR3nt: TGTGCCAGCAGCTTAGATCACGCCGGGACAGGGTGCACAGATACGCAGTATTTT
CDR3aa: CASSLDHAGTGCTDTQYF
j_gene: TRBJ2-3
abundance: once
v_gene: TRBV11-3
d_gene: TRBD1

CDR3nt: TGTGCCAGCACCACCCCGGGACTTGGGACCGCTGAAGCTTTCTTT
CDR3aa: CASTTPGLGTAEAFF
j_gene: TRBJ1-1
abundance: .
v_gene: TRBV28
d_gene: .